A single sample is the source of the 8 T cell receptor beta chains below, sequenced in a study of CD8 T cells in cerebrospinal fluid in Alzheimer's disease (dated by TCRdb to the early 2020s). The library was made by 10x single-cell sequencing. Sequencing was performed on a NextSeq 550. Following TCRdb reprocessing, every CDR3 protein sequence forms one entry, and DNA is not provided. The sample's records list some 960 distinct CDR3 sequences. The biggest ten clones account for approximately 11% of the sample. The material sequenced was cerebrospinal fluid. The receptors come from a human donor with mild cognitive impairment.

Its frequency marks this clonotype as medium-sized. The chain links TRBV4-3 to TRBJ1-2. Germline V lookup: CDR1 LGHNA, CDR2 YSLEER. This CDR3 is built from 14 residues. CDR3: CASSQGVVNYGYTF.

Frequency places this clonotype as medium-sized. The chain carries TRBV28 and TRBJ1-5; TCRdb proposes TRBD1, but this gene call is untestable without DNA. The CDR3 length is 16 residues. CDR1 and CDR2 (germline): MDHEN, SYDVKM. CDR3 sequence: CASSPLRGRVVQPQHF.

Measured by frequency, this clonotype is medium-sized. The chain employs TRBV20-1 and TRBJ1-6; as DNA is missing, the TRBD1 call by TCRdb cannot be tested. This CDR3 comprises 15 residues. Germline CDR1 DFQATT, CDR2 SNEGSKA (reference sequence). This CDR3 reads CSAYPPGQSNSPLHF.

This clonotype is deemed medium-sized (0.01 to 0.1%) by its frequency. V is TRBV6-2 or TRBV6-3 and J is TRBJ2-7. The CDR3 covers 14 residues. Germline values: CDR1 MNHEY, CDR2 SVGEGT. CDR3 in amino acids: CASSYLLLLYEQYF.

This clonotype is large by frequency. The rearrangement uses TRBV14 and TRBJ2-3. CDR1 and CDR2 from the germline V gene are SGHDN and FVKESK. The CDR3 loop spans 15 amino acids. The CDR3 reads CASSPQPNGADTQYF.

This clonotype counts as medium-sized (0.01 to 0.1%) by frequency. The gene calls are TRBV3-1 and TRBJ2-5; the D gene TCRdb calls, TRBD1, cannot be checked with no DNA. Germline V gene lookup returns CDR1 LGHDT and CDR2 YNNKEL (reference sequence). The CDR3 contains 12 residues. CDR3 loop: CASAPGAETQYF.

This clonotype registers medium-sized by frequency. The genes are TRBV6-2 or TRBV6-3 and TRBJ1-2; as DNA is missing, the TRBD1 call by TCRdb cannot be tested. There are 15 residues in the CDR3. Germline assignment: CDR1 MNHEY and CDR2 SVGEGT. Here the CDR3 reads CASSSRGTANYGYTF.

In terms of frequency, this clonotype is large. The V call is TRBV30, the J call TRBJ2-2; TCRdb reports TRBD2, a call that lacks DNA to check it against. Germline CDR1 and CDR2: GTSNPN and SVGIG (reference sequence). This CDR3 has 15 amino acids. CDR3 in amino acids: CAWIAGGQTTGELFF.